The sequence of this T cell receptor (beta chain) was determined in a study of yellow fever vaccine responses in identical twins. General study results and limits: Twins reportedly had a vaccine T cell response that seemed partly convergent, partly personalized.

CDR1 and CDR2 (germline): MNHNS, SASEGT. The CDR3 is 16 residues long. V lost 7 bases, J lost 6 bases, and 22 bases lay in between. This clonotype turned up a few times. Its antigen is still unknown. TCRdb used MiXCR to reprocess the RT-PCR reads, holding one entry per CDR3 protein. The table records tens of thousands of distinct CDR3 sequences, around 77% of them present only once. The TCR comes from a woman aged 18-29 years who received the yellow fever vaccine. The V call is TRBV6-1, the J call TRBJ2-1; no reliable D call. The source material was T cells from blood (PBMCs), unsorted or a sorted subset (not recorded which), sampled before or after yellow fever vaccination (not recorded which). The CDR3 reads CASTVNIGSPPNEQFF. CDR3 sequence (DNA): TGTGCCAGCACAGTGAATATTGGCTCCCCTCCCAATGAGCAGTTCTTC.